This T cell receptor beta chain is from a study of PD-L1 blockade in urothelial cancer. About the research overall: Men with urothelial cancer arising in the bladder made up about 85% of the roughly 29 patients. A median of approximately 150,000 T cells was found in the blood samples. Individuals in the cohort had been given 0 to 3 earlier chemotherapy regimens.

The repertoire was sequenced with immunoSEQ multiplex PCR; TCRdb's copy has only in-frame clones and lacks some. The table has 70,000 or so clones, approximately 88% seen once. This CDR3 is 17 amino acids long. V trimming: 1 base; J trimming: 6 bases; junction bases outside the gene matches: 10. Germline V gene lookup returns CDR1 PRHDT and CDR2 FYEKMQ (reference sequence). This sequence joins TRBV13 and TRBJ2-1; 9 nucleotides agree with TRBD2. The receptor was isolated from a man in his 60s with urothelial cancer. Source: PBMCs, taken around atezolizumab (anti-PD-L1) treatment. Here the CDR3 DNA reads TGTGCCAGCAGCTTAGTAGCGGGGGTCTACCGGGGCAATGAGCAGTTCTTC. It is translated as CASSLVAGVYRGNEQFF.